This TCR beta chain stems from a study of glioma-infiltrating T cells. Study details: Blood libraries targeted roughly 4- to 10-fold coverage of 1 million or so T cells. Broader study findings: Gliomas, especially low-grade, showed above-expected tissue-blood divergence; non-neoplastic patients showed below.

There are a few counts of this clonotype. Antigen specificity is unknown. Amplification of TCR alpha and beta CDR3 regions from RNA used iRepertoire nested multiplex PCR. Via MiXCR, TCRdb re-called the multiplex PCR reads, giving one row per CDR3 protein. The sample has about 400,000 distinct CDR3 sequences; 41% are singletons. Germline lookup yields CDR1 DFQATT and CDR2 SNEGSKA (reference sequence). Trimming left V 5 bases short and J 1 base short, with 14 bases between. CDR3 length: 14 residues. The chain employs TRBV20-1 and TRBJ1-1; D not certain. This clonotype originated in a human donor with low-grade glioma or glioblastoma, undergoing nonglioma brain surgery, or in good health (not recorded which). What was sequenced was glioma tissue, nonneoplastic brain tissue, or PBMCs (not recorded which). The CDR3 DNA follows: TGCAGTGCTTCCGGGAGCGGGTCGAACACTGAAGCTTTCTTT. As protein: CSASGSGSNTEAFF.